Detailed here is one T cell receptor (beta chain). What it binds is not known. The sample comes from a study of cytomegalovirus exposure and HLA in healthy donors. The CDR3 length is 13 residues. Germline values: CDR1 SGHTS, CDR2 YDEGEE. The V and J ends lost 5 bases and 1 base respectively, with 10 bases between them. Study-wide points: Later, TCR association rates were found to vary by HLA locus, highest for DRB1 and lowest for HLA-C.

Primers for the PCR totalled 60 Vbeta and 13 Jbeta. Data came from immunoSEQ multiplex PCR; TCRdb stores just in-frame clones and leaves some out. The sample carries 100,000 or so clones, 76% recorded once. Source material: PBMCs. The TCR originated in a woman between 40 and 55 years old in good health and CMV-seropositive. The V call is TRBV5-8, the J call TRBJ2-7; TRBD1 is a possible D gene (7 bases). The chain's CDR3 is CASRGGQSYEQYF. CDR3 bases: TGTGCCAGCAGGGGGGGACAGTCCTACGAGCAGTACTTC.